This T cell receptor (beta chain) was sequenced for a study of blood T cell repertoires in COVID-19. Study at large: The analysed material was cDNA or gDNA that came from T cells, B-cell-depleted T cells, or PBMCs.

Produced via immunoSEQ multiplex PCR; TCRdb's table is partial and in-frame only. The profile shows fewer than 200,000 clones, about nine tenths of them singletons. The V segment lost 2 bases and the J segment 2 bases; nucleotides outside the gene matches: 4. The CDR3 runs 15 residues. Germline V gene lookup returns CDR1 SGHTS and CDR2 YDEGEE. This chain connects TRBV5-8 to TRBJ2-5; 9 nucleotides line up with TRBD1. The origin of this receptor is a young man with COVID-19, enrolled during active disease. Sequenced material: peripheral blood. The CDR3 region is CASSFGGQGQETQYF. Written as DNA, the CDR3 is TGTGCCAGCAGCTTCGGCGGACAGGGGCAAGAGACCCAGTACTTC.